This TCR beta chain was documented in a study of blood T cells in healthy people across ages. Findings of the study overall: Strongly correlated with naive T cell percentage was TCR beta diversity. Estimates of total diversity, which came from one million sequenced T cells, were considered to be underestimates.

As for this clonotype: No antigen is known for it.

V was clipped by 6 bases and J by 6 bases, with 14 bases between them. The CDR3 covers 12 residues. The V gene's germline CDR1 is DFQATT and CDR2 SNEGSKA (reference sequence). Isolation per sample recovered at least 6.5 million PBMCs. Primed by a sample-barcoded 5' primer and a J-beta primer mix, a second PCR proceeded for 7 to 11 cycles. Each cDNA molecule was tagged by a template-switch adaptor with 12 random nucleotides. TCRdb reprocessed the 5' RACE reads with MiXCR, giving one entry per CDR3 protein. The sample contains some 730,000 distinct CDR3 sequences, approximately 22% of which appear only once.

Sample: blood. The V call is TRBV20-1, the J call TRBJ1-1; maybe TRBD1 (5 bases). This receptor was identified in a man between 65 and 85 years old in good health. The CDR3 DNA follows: TGCAGTGCCCAGGCGCGGGGACCTGAAGCTTTCTTT. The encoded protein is CSAQARGPEAFF.